Given below is one T cell receptor beta chain in context. Other nucleotide sequences from this sample produce the same CDR3. This record belongs to a study of shared clonotypes between healthy human individuals. The table came from immunoSEQ multiplex PCR; TCRdb's copy has only in-frame clones and leaves some out. The sample shows 730,000 or so clones, around 72% of them seen only once. The V gene's germline CDR1 is SGHTA and CDR2 FQGNSA. This CDR3 is 15 amino acids long. The V and J ends lost 6 bases and 0 bases, in that order; junction bases with no gene match: 5. Sequencing was performed on memory CD4+ T cells sorted from blood. Subset described: CD45RA-negative fraction. V is TRBV7-2 and J is TRBJ1-5, with 7 bases that match TRBD1. The sequence was obtained from a woman in her 30s in good health. CDR3 sequence: CASSTTGSSNQPQHF. CDR3 sequence (DNA): TGTGCCAGCAGTACGACAGGGTCTAGCAATCAGCCCCAGCATTTT.